The clone carrying this TCR beta chain was seen a few times. Its antigen is not known. Patient depression severity was moderate to severe. TCRdb keeps only in-frame clones here, not all; method: immunoSEQ multiplex PCR. The sample holds about 20,000 clones; about 92% are singletons and the top ten take around 0.6%. These data belong to a study of untreated major depressive disorder. General study points: Depressed patients' CD4+ T cells carried increased TRBV05-01 (Vbeta 5.1) usage versus control CD4+ T cells.

CDR1 and CDR2 from the germline V gene are SNHLY and FYNNEI. Trimming removed 6 bases from V and 4 bases from J; junction bases left unmatched: 14. This CDR3 is built from 17 residues. The sequenced material came from CD4+ T cells from PBMCs. The V gene is TRBV2, the J gene TRBJ1-3; 8 nucleotides match TRBD1. This clonotype was sampled from a woman in her thirties or forties with major depressive disorder. DNA of the CDR3: TGTGCCAGCAGCGCCCTTATAGGACAGGGTACAGGAAACACCATATATTTT. Protein product: CASSALIGQGTGNTIYF.